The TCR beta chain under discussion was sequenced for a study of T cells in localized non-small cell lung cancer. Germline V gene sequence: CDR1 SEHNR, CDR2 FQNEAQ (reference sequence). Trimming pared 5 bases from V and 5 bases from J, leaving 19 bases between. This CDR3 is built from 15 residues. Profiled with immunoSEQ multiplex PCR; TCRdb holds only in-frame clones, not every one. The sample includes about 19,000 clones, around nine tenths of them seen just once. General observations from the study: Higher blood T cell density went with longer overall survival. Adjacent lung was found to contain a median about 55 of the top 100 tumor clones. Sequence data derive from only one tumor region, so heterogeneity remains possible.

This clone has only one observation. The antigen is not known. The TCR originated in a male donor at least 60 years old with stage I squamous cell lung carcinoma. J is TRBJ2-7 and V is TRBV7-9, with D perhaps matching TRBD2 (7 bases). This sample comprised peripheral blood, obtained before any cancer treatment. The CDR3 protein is CASSRRGGSRNEQYF. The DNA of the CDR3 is TGTGCCAGCAGCCGAAGGGGGGGATCTAGGAACGAGCAGTACTTC.